This T cell receptor beta chain appears in the sequencing data of a study of T cells in localized non-small cell lung cancer. Germline-derived CDR1 and CDR2 are SGHTA and FQGNSA. The CDR3 runs 18 residues. Trimming took 2 bases from V and 1 from J, leaving 18 bases between them. Some clones are missing from TCRdb's copy, which holds only in-frame ones; the method was immunoSEQ multiplex PCR. This sample has tens of thousands of clones, with about 78% found just once. The sequence derives from a male donor older than 55 with stage II squamous cell lung carcinoma. The chain uses TRBV7-2 and TRBJ2-4; D is possibly TRBD2 (6 bases). The specimen comprised peripheral blood, sampled before any cancer treatment. CDR3 protein: CASSLFVRRDNAKNIQYF. In nucleotides, the CDR3 is TGTGCCAGCAGCTTATTCGTGCGGAGGGATAACGCCAAAAACATTCAGTACTTC. Together with reference TRBV7-2 and TRBJ2-4, the CDR3 gives the full variable domain: GAGVSQSPSNKVTEKGKDVELRCDPISGHTALYWYRQSLGQGLEFLIYFQGNSAPDKSGLPSDRFSAERTGGSVSTLTIQRTQQEDSAVYLCASSLFVRRDNAKNIQYFGAGTRLSVL.